The subject of this entry is one TCR beta chain. Its antigen is not identified. Treatment meaning: approximately 9-day PBMC culture with coronavirus spike peptide pools or control peptides (ViraFEST assay). Days 3 and 7 were when half the medium was replaced with fresh IL-2 medium. The data are from a study of vaccination and CD4 T cells after COVID-19. Study-wide findings and caveats: In convalescent patients, 304 of 307 vaccine-specific clones were spike mono-reactive.

The Oncomine TCR Beta short-read assay generated sequence data from the DNA of cultured CD4+ T cells. One entry per CDR3 protein results from TCRdb running MiXCR on the PCR reads. Of approximately 12,000 distinct CDR3 sequences in the sample, 55% to 65% are singletons; the top ten hold around 7.8%. This sequence originates from a human donor who had recovered from COVID-19. The sequenced sample was CD4+ T cells from blood, cultured in vitro.

The CDR3 region has the DNA TGTGCCAGCAGTTACTCGATCGTCCCGTCACGCGAGACCCAGTACTTC. Its protein is CASSYSIVPSRETQYF. The chain couples TRBV6-2 or TRBV6-3 to TRBJ2-5; no clear D gene. This CDR3 has 16 amino acids. Germline loops: CDR1 MNHEY, CDR2 SVGEGT. V was cut by 0 bases and J by 5 bases, with 16 bases left in between.